The 22 T cell receptor beta chains reported below all come from one sample, sequenced in a study of blood T cell repertoires in COVID-19 (dated by TCRdb to 2020 to 2022). Libraries came from the immunoSEQ multiplex PCR assay. Drawn from immuneACCESS, this table holds only the in-frame rearrangements with V and J called that TCRdb kept. Clones are partly lost; checked studies trace under half to an unresolved V gene and leave the rest unexplained. The sample has 25,000 to 30,000 clones on record, approximately 80% of them singletons. The ten largest clones take up around 26% of the sample. The sample taken for sequencing was peripheral blood. These receptors all stem from a human donor in a cohort sampled during active COVID-19.

The chain joins TRBV7-2 to TRBJ2-7; a weak D match, TRBD2 (5 bases). CDR1 and CDR2 from the germline V gene are SGHTA and FQGNSA. V lost 4 bases and J lost 6, with 16 bases in between. The CDR3 is 14 amino acids. This chain's CDR3 is CASSSRLSLSEQYF. The CDR3 nucleotides read TGTGCCAGCAGCTCGCGACTATCGCTTTCCGAGCAGTACTTC.

The rearrangement joins TRBV3-1 (or the pseudogene TRBV3-2) to TRBJ2-2, with D possibly matching TRBD1 (6 bases). Germline V lookup: CDR1 LGHDT, CDR2 YNNKEL (reference sequence). This CDR3 is 16 amino acids long. Trimming removed 4 bases at V and 6 bases at J, with 18 bases between. Here the CDR3 reads CASSPNAQGVAGELFF. The CDR3 coding sequence is TGTGCCAGCAGCCCCAACGCACAGGGAGTTGCCGGGGAGCTGTTTTTT.

The V gene is TRBV7-2, the J gene TRBJ1-6; TRBD1 matches 9 bases. The germline V gene encodes CDR1 SGHTA and CDR2 FQGNSA. This CDR3 has 15 residues. V dropped 5 bases and J dropped 6; count of bases not matched to a gene: 5. The CDR3 sequence: CASSDRGGGNSPLHF. The CDR3 coding sequence is TGTGCCAGCAGCGACAGGGGGGGAGGTAATTCACCCCTCCACTTT.

The chain employs TRBV4-1 and TRBJ2-1; tentative D call: TRBD2 (7 bases). Trimming shortened V by 1 base and J by 6 bases, and 16 bases separated the two germline ends. Germline CDR1 MGHRA, CDR2 YSYEKL. The CDR3 extends over 16 amino acids. CDR3 nucleotides: TGCGCCAGCAGCCAAGTGGACAGCGGGACTTTCAATGAGCAGTTCTTC. It translates to CASSQVDSGTFNEQFF.

This clone occurred once. The V gene is TRBV2, the J gene TRBJ1-3; 7 bases map to TRBD1. CDR1 is SNHLY, CDR2 FYNNEI, per germline. Germline trimming cut 6 bases from V and 2 bases from J; bases unmatched to any gene: 7. The CDR3 consists of 15 residues. CDR3: CASSRQGEAGNTIYF. In DNA form, the CDR3 reads TGTGCCAGCAGCAGACAGGGAGAGGCTGGAAACACCATATATTTT.

The J gene is TRBJ1-1, the V gene TRBV27; possible D gene TRBD1, 5 bases. This CDR3 has 14 amino acids. Germline CDR1 reads MNHEY; CDR2 reads SMNVEV (reference sequence). Trimming shortened V by 5 bases and J by 0 bases, and 10 bases separated the two germline ends. In DNA form, the CDR3 reads TGTGCCAGCAGTAAGGACACCTTGAACACTGAAGCTTTCTTT. This codes for CASSKDTLNTEAFF.

The genes are TRBV9 and TRBJ2-7; 10 nucleotides match TRBD1. Germline CDR1 is SGDLS and CDR2 is YYNGEE. The ends lost 7 bases at V and 5 bases at J; junction bases unmatched: 9. CDR3 length: 14 amino acids. The CDR3 spells CASGPGQGIDEQYF. The CDR3 nucleotides read TGTGCCAGCGGACCGGGACAGGGGATCGACGAGCAGTACTTC. The full variable domain, completed using reference TRBV9 and TRBJ2-7, is DSGVTQTPKHLITATGQRVTLRCSPRSGDLSVYWYQQSLDQGLQFLIQYYNGEERAKGNILERFSAQQFPDLHSELNLSSLELGDSALYFCASGPGQGIDEQYFGPGTRLTVT.

This clone was detected a few times. This chain links TRBV10-2 with TRBJ2-2; 8 bases fit TRBD2. Unmatched junction bases numbered 8, after V lost 9 bases and J lost 5 bases. From germline, CDR1 is WSHSY and CDR2 SAAADI. The CDR3 has 14 residues. The CDR3 is CASIAGSITGELFF. CDR3 sequence (DNA): TGCGCCAGTATAGCGGGGTCTATTACCGGGGAGCTGTTTTTT.

This chain connects TRBV11-2 to TRBJ2-3, with TRBD2 matching 11 bases. Germline V lookup: CDR1 SGHAT, CDR2 FQNNGV. The CDR3 length is 18 residues. The V and J ends lost 5 bases and 0 bases, in that order; junction bases with no gene match: 10. The CDR3 here is CASSPRPSGGSSTDTQYF. CDR3 nucleotides: TGTGCCAGCAGCCCGCGACCTAGCGGGGGGTCTAGCACAGATACGCAGTATTTT.

The V and J genes are TRBV7-2 and TRBJ2-1; D is possibly TRBD2 (5 bases). V was pared by 5 bases and J by 3 bases, with 5 bases between. In germline, CDR1 is SGHTA, CDR2 FQGNSA. This CDR3 has 12 residues. The CDR3 DNA is TGTGCCAGCAGCGAGGGCTACAATGAGCAGTTCTTC. This encodes CASSEGYNEQFF. Full variable domain (rest looked up from reference TRBV7-2 and TRBJ2-1): GAGVSQSPSNKVTEKGKDVELRCDPISGHTALYWYRQSLGQGLEFLIYFQGNSAPDKSGLPSDRFSAERTGGSVSTLTIQRTQQEDSAVYLCASSEGYNEQFFGPGTRLTVL.

CDR3 sequence: CSAGGSGANVLTF. CDR3 coding DNA: TGCAGCGCCGGGGGCTCTGGGGCCAACGTCCTGACTTTC. The chain joins TRBV29-1 to TRBJ2-6; possible D gene TRBD2, 6 bases. The CDR3 length is 13 residues. Germline values: CDR1 SQVTM, CDR2 ANQGSEA. V was cut by 7 bases and J by 0 bases, with 7 bases left in between. Using reference TRBV29-1 and TRBJ2-6 for the parts outside the CDR3, the full variable domain is SAVISQKPSRDICQRGTSLTIQCQVDSQVTMMFWYRQQPGQSLTLIATANQGSEATYESGFVIDKFPISRPNLTFSTLTVSNMSPEDSSIYLCSAGGSGANVLTFGAGSRLTVL.

V and J are TRBV2 and TRBJ1-6; D is perhaps TRBD1 (5 bases). V gave up 8 bases and J gave up 7 bases, with 12 bases separating them. The CDR3 runs 13 residues. Germline V gives CDR1 SNHLY, CDR2 FYNNEI. The CDR3 DNA reads as TGTGCCAGCGGGGGACGGGAGAATTCACCCCTCCACTTT. It encodes CASGGRENSPLHF.

V usage is TRBV6-2 or TRBV6-3 and J usage is TRBJ2-7, with D perhaps TRBD2 (5 bases). Germline V gene sequence: CDR1 MNHEY, CDR2 SVGEGT. The V gene lost 2 bases and the J gene lost 3 bases, with 11 bases spanning the gap. The CDR3 runs to 14 residues. CDR3 bases: TGTGCCAGCAGTTACGGCGGAGGCGTCTACGAGCAGTACTTC. Its translation: CASSYGGGVYEQYF.

The chain has TRBV19 and TRBJ2-5; tentatively, D is TRBD2 (5 bases). Germline V gene sequence: CDR1 LNHDA, CDR2 SQIVND (reference sequence). This CDR3 spans 14 amino acids. Deletions cut 1 base from V and 4 bases from J, with 10 bases between. The CDR3 coding sequence is TGTGCCAGTAGTATAGCCGGGGAAGGAGAGACCCAGTACTTC. This encodes CASSIAGEGETQYF.

This clone is a singleton in its sample. The rearrangement joins TRBV5-4 to TRBJ2-5; D is unresolved. The length of the CDR3 is 12 residues. The germline V gene has CDR1 SGHNT and CDR2 YYREEE (reference sequence). V was cut by 5 bases and J by 5 bases, with 10 bases left in between. CDR3 region: CASSTGRETQYF. The CDR3 DNA reads as TGTGCCAGCAGTACTGGCAGGGAGACCCAGTACTTC.

The J gene is TRBJ2-1, the V gene TRBV7-9; 7 nucleotides align to TRBD1. Trimming took 3 bases from V and 7 from J; bases not matched to a gene: 6. The CDR3 covers 14 residues. Germline lookup yields CDR1 SEHNR and CDR2 FQNEAQ (reference sequence). In DNA form, the CDR3 reads TGTGCCAGCAGCTTCCCAGACAGGGAAAATGAGCAGTTCTTC. Amino acids: CASSFPDRENEQFF.

This chain links TRBV7-2 with TRBJ2-7, with no clear D. The CDR3 is 14 amino acids. Looked up from germline, CDR1 is SGHTA and CDR2 is FQGNSA. The germline V and J ends were trimmed by 7 bases and 2 bases, with 15 bases remaining between them. The CDR3 DNA follows: TGTGCCAGCAACTCTAGAGGCCTGACCTACGAGCAGTACTTC. It codes for CASNSRGLTYEQYF.

The gene calls are TRBV4-3 and TRBJ2-7; 12 bases are shared with TRBD2. CDR1 and CDR2 from the germline V gene are LGHNA and YSLEER. Germline trimming cut 0 bases from V and 6 bases from J; bases unmatched to any gene: 6. The CDR3 is 16 residues long. DNA of the CDR3: TGCGCCAGCAGCCAAGAACCGGGACTAGCGGGTCCCGAGCAGTACTTC. Amino acid sequence: CASSQEPGLAGPEQYF.

The genes are TRBV4-2 and TRBJ2-6; TRBD1 aligns across 7 bases. CDR1 and CDR2 from the germline V gene are LGHNA and YNFKEQ. The CDR3 has 18 residues. Germline trimming cut 4 bases from V and 0 bases from J; bases unmatched to any gene: 9. CDR3 nucleotide sequence: TGTGCCAGCAGCCCGCCGTCGGCAGGGGGCTCTGGGGCCAACGTCCTGACTTTC. Protein sequence: CASSPPSAGGSGANVLTF.

The chain recombines TRBV6-5 with TRBJ2-3; the match to TRBD2 covers 10 bases. Losses at the gene ends were 5 bases for V and 1 base for J; bases not matched to a gene: 0. The CDR3 totals 14 residues. Germline V gene data show CDR1 as MNHEY and CDR2 as SVGAGI. For the CDR3, the DNA is TGTGCCAGCAGTACTAGCGGGGGCACAGATACGCAGTATTTT. As protein: CASSTSGGTDTQYF.

This sequence joins TRBV27 and TRBJ2-3, with 9 nucleotides matching TRBD2. The CDR3 runs to 16 residues. Losses at the gene ends were 1 base for V and 4 bases for J; bases not matched to a gene: 6. In germline, CDR1 is MNHEY, CDR2 SMNVEV (reference sequence). This chain's CDR3 is CASSLLGSGSSDTQYF. CDR3 DNA sequence: TGTGCCAGCAGTTTATTGGGTAGCGGGAGCTCAGATACGCAGTATTTT.

The table lists this clone with a count of one. The junction shows a germline mismatch at one end, possibly a read error. The J gene is TRBJ1-4, the V gene TRBV6-5; 7 nucleotides line up with TRBD1. Looked up from germline, CDR1 is MNHEY and CDR2 is SVGAGI. CDR3 length: 12 amino acids. Here the CDR3 reads CTSRPRQGGLFF. The CDR3, as DNA: TGTACCAGCAGGCCCAGACAGGGAGGACTGTTTTTT.